These 18 T cell receptor beta chains were all obtained from the same sample, sequenced in a study of graft-versus-host responses after intestinal transplantation. Antigens of these TCRs are unknown. Method: immunoSEQ multiplex PCR; TCRdb's copy keeps in-frame clones and lacks some. The sample includes about 85,000 clones, roughly 80% of them seen just once. This material consisted of unstimulated CD4+ T cells sorted from spleen or lymph node cells, taken before intestinal transplant. These receptors originate from a human donor who received an intestinal transplant.

This chain connects TRBV6-5 to TRBJ1-2; TRBD1 aligns across 7 bases. The J segment lost 0 bases and the V segment lost 2 bases, leaving 3 bases of the junction unmatched. CDR1 and CDR2 from the germline V gene are MNHEY and SVGAGI. CDR3 size: 15 residues. CDR3 nucleotide sequence: TGTGCCAGCAGTTACCGCGGGACAGCTAACTATGGCTACACCTTC. This translates into CASSYRGTANYGYTF.

This sequence joins TRBV5-1 and TRBJ2-1; weak D call: TRBD2 (6 bases). The CDR3 runs 16 residues. CDR1 is SGHRS and CDR2 is YFSETQ in the germline V gene. Trimming removed 0 bases from V and 4 bases from J, with 14 bases in between. The CDR3 nucleotides are TGCGCCAGCAGCTTGGCTGGGCTAGCGACATACAATGAGCAGTTCTTC. Translating gives CASSLAGLATYNEQFF.

The chain uses TRBV28 and TRBJ2-5, with 9 bases fitting TRBD2. V lost 3 bases to trimming and J lost 11 bases; unmatched junction nucleotides: 10. This CDR3 is 14 amino acids long. Germline CDR1 and CDR2: MDHEN and SYDVKM. The CDR3 region is CASSFSGSEKKQYF. CDR3 in DNA: TGTGCCAGCAGTTTTAGCGGGAGTGAAAAAAAACAGTACTTC.

The CDR3 DNA is TGTGCCAGCTCACCCCGACAGGAGTACACCGGGGAGCTGTTTTTT. Protein product: CASSPRQEYTGELFF. The chain uses TRBV18 and TRBJ2-2; D may be TRBD1 (6 bases). The CDR3 is 15 amino acids. Germline V gene data show CDR1 as KGHSH and CDR2 as LQKENI. Trimming took 3 bases from V and 3 from J, leaving 11 bases between them.

In DNA form, the CDR3 reads TGTGCCAGCTTAGGGGGATATAGCACAGATACGCAGTATTTT. This codes for CASLGGYSTDTQYF. The chain combines TRBV7-9 with TRBJ2-3, with a possible D match to TRBD1 (6 bases). V lost 8 bases, J lost 0 bases, and 12 bases lay in between. CDR1 and CDR2 (germline): SEHNR, FQNEAQ (reference sequence). The CDR3 has 14 residues.

The chain recombines TRBV10-3 with TRBJ2-7; tentative D call: TRBD1 (6 bases). The CDR3 sequence is 12 residues long. The germline V and J ends were trimmed by 10 bases and 2 bases, with 12 bases remaining between them. CDR1 ENHRY and CDR2 SYGVKD come from the germline V gene. The CDR3 is CATTDRPYEQYF. The CDR3 region has the DNA TGTGCCACGACTGACAGGCCCTACGAGCAGTACTTC.

This clone showed up just a few times. V gene TRBV27 combines with J gene TRBJ2-7; TRBD2 matches at 8 bases. CDR3 length equals 18 residues. CDR1 is MNHEY and CDR2 is SMNVEV in the germline V gene (reference sequence). With V trimmed by 4 bases and J by 2 bases, 16 bases remained unmatched. The CDR3 reads CASSSRGGAKAGAYEQYF. In nucleotides, the CDR3 is TGTGCCAGCAGTTCCCGGGGGGGGGCTAAGGCAGGGGCCTACGAGCAGTACTTC.

The chain carries TRBV6-5 and TRBJ2-1, with D maybe TRBD2 (5 bases). Looked up from germline, CDR1 is MNHEY and CDR2 is SVGAGI. The CDR3 runs 16 residues. The V gene lost 4 bases and the J gene lost 11 bases, with 24 bases spanning the gap. The CDR3 bases are TGTGCCAGCAGTTCCCCCCCATCGGAGGTACTAGAGAAGCAGTTCTTC. Translating it yields CASSSPPSEVLEKQFF.

This chain joins TRBV19 and TRBJ2-2; the D is unclear. Germline CDR1 and CDR2: LNHDA and SQIVND (reference sequence). The V gene lost 5 bases and the J gene lost 0 bases, with 7 bases spanning the gap. The CDR3 runs 14 residues. CDR3 residues: CASSVLANTGELFF. CDR3 bases: TGTGCCAGTAGTGTACTCGCGAACACCGGGGAGCTGTTTTTT.

The chain uses TRBV5-1 and TRBJ2-3; 8 bases map to TRBD2. The CDR3 loop spans 14 amino acids. The ends lost 2 bases at V and 6 bases at J; junction bases unmatched: 5. Germline V gene lookup returns CDR1 SGHRS and CDR2 YFSETQ. DNA of the CDR3: TGCGCCAGCAGCTTCGGGGGGGCCACGGATACGCAGTATTTT. Its protein is CASSFGGATDTQYF.

This clone was counted only a few times. The CDR3 spells CASSDRQPYGYTF. CDR3 in DNA: TGTGCCAGCAGCGACCGACAGCCCTATGGCTACACCTTC. The rearrangement links TRBV6-5 to TRBJ1-2; a weak D match, TRBD1 (5 bases). The germline V gene has CDR1 MNHEY and CDR2 SVGAGI. This CDR3 is 13 amino acids long. V shed 6 bases and J shed 4 bases, with 12 bases lying between them.

V usage is TRBV19 and J usage is TRBJ2-3; perhaps TRBD2 as D (5 bases). This CDR3 is 16 amino acids long. Germline-derived CDR1 and CDR2 are LNHDA and SQIVND (reference sequence). V gave up 1 base and J gave up 1 base, with 12 bases separating them. The DNA of the CDR3 is TGTGCCAGTAGTATAGTGGGAGCGCAAGGCACAGATACGCAGTATTTT. It is translated as CASSIVGAQGTDTQYF.

This clone was observed a handful of times. The CDR3 here is CASSQGQYSYEQYF. In DNA, the CDR3 is TGTGCCAGCAGTCAGGGACAATACTCCTACGAGCAGTACTTC. The rearrangement joins TRBV6-1 to TRBJ2-7, with D perhaps matching TRBD1 (6 bases). Per germline, CDR1 MNHNS and CDR2 SASEGT. CDR3 length equals 14 residues. Trimming cost V 5 bases and J 0 bases, with 11 bases left between them.

This rearrangement joins TRBV5-1 to TRBJ2-3; maybe TRBD2 (6 bases). V shed 4 bases and J shed 3 bases, with 18 bases lying between them. CDR1 and CDR2 from the germline V gene are SGHRS and YFSETQ. The CDR3 sequence is 16 residues long. The CDR3 nucleotides are TGCGCCAGCAGCCCCGGAGGAGGGTATGGGACAGATACGCAGTATTTT. Translated: CASSPGGGYGTDTQYF.

The chain uses TRBV18 and TRBJ2-7; 8 nucleotides line up with TRBD1. The CDR3 contains 15 residues. The V gene end was trimmed by 3 bases and the J gene end by 4 bases; junction bases not matched to a gene: 8. Per the germline V gene, CDR1 is KGHSH and CDR2 is LQKENI. In DNA, the CDR3 is TGTGCCAGCTCACCTGGACAGGGTCGCAGGTACGAGCAGTACTTC. This encodes CASSPGQGRRYEQYF.

The chain carries TRBV5-1 and TRBJ2-3; 9 bases line up with TRBD2. The CDR3 loop spans 16 amino acids. Trimming took 4 bases from V and 3 from J; bases not matched to a gene: 9. Germline V gene lookup returns CDR1 SGHRS and CDR2 YFSETQ. CDR3 region: CASSGLAGDGTDTQYF. CDR3 nucleotide sequence: TGCGCCAGCAGCGGTTTAGCGGGAGACGGGACAGATACGCAGTATTTT.

CDR3 loop: CSAYLNEQFF. In DNA form, the CDR3 reads TGCAGTGCTTACTTGAATGAGCAGTTCTTC. The V and J genes are TRBV20-1 and TRBJ2-1, with D unclear. CDR3 length equals 10 residues. V was clipped by 5 bases and J by 7 bases, with 6 bases between them. Germline-derived CDR1 and CDR2 are DFQATT and SNEGSKA (reference sequence).

The chain joins TRBV6-6 to TRBJ1-1; 8 bases match TRBD1. Looked up from germline, CDR1 is MNHNY and CDR2 is SVGAGI (reference sequence). V lost 7 bases to trimming and J lost 3 bases; unmatched junction nucleotides: 10. The CDR3 has 15 amino acids. The chain's CDR3 is CASKVPRQGYTEAFF. The CDR3 region has the DNA TGTGCCAGCAAGGTCCCGAGACAGGGGTACACTGAAGCTTTCTTT.